This TCR beta chain was identified during a study of memory CD8 T cells in hepatitis C reinfection. Study-level information: Pre-reinfection samples were taken 55 to 20 weeks before detection.

There are 14 residues in the CDR3. Germline V gene data show CDR1 as MNHNY and CDR2 as SVGAGI (reference sequence). With 6 bases removed from V and 5 bases from J, the gap between germline ends came to 16 bases. The table came from immunoSEQ multiplex PCR; TCRdb's copy has only in-frame clones and leaves some out. The sample carries 50,000 or so clones, around nine tenths recorded once. Time point described: pre-reinfection, 55 to 20 weeks before reinfection detection. No in vitro expansion preceded TCR sequencing of the sorted cells. At all three reinfection time points, viable CD3+ CD8+ CD45RO- cells from a couple of donors served as controls.

The sample comprised naive CD8+ T cells sorted from blood. This clonotype was obtained from a man younger than 30 with hepatitis C virus infection. V is TRBV6-6 and J is TRBJ2-5; D possibly corresponds to TRBD1 (6 bases). The CDR3 DNA reads as TGTGCCAGCAGCACCATCAGGGGCGAGGAGACCCAGTACTTC. Encoded protein: CASSTIRGEETQYF.